The 32 T cell receptor beta chains below come from one sample, sequenced in a study of blood T cells in healthy people across ages. Through a sample-barcoded 5' primer and a J-beta primer mix, a second PCR was run for roughly 6 to 12 cycles. Via MiXCR, TCRdb re-called the 5' RACE reads, giving one row per CDR3 protein. The sample has almost 800,000 distinct CDR3 sequences; 55% to 75% are singletons. Sequencing was carried out using blood. The receptors stem from a man aged 25 to 40 in good health.

J is TRBJ1-5 and V is TRBV30, with TRBD1 as a possible D gene (5 bases). The CDR3 is made up of 13 amino acids. Germline CDR1 is GTSNPN and CDR2 is SVGIG (reference sequence). The ends were cut back, 5 bases at V and 5 bases at J, with 13 bases in the middle. The CDR3 region is CAWSHRFDQPQHF. CDR3 bases: TGTGCCTGGTCCCACAGGTTCGATCAGCCCCAGCATTTT.

CDR3: CASSIVGQSYNEQFF. CDR3 in DNA: TGTGCCAGCAGCATAGTAGGCCAATCCTACAATGAGCAGTTCTTC. V is TRBV7-2 and J is TRBJ2-1, with unresolved D. Trimming took 5 bases from V and 1 from J, leaving 12 bases between them. In germline, CDR1 is SGHTA, CDR2 FQGNSA. CDR3 size: 15 residues. Full variable domain (remainder filled in from reference TRBV7-2 and TRBJ2-1): GAGVSQSPSNKVTEKGKDVELRCDPISGHTALYWYRQSLGQGLEFLIYFQGNSAPDKSGLPSDRFSAERTGGSVSTLTIQRTQQEDSAVYLCASSIVGQSYNEQFFGPGTRLTVL.

This clonotype was counted between two and nine times. The chain employs TRBV6-6 and TRBJ2-7; D gene ambiguous. CDR3 length: 11 amino acids. In germline, CDR1 is MNHNY, CDR2 SVGAGI (reference sequence). V shed 8 bases and J shed 4 bases, with 9 bases lying between them. CDR3 loop: CASGVGYEQYF. The CDR3 DNA reads TGTGCCAGCGGGGTCGGGTACGAGCAGTACTTC.

A few counts support this clonotype. The chain links TRBV11-2 to TRBJ2-1; 7 nucleotides align to TRBD1. Per germline, CDR1 SGHAT and CDR2 FQNNGV. The CDR3 sequence is 17 residues long. J gave up 4 bases and V 3 bases, and 12 bases lay outside the gene matches. The CDR3 DNA reads TGTGCCAGCAGCTTGGGAAAAAGGGGGCGATGGTACAATGAGCAGTTCTTC. As protein: CASSLGKRGRWYNEQFF.

This clonotype appeared a few times. The chain uses TRBV20-1 and TRBJ2-1; 13 nucleotides agree with TRBD2. The germline V gene encodes CDR1 DFQATT and CDR2 SNEGSKA (reference sequence). J gave up 3 bases and V 3 bases, and 5 bases lay outside the gene matches. The CDR3 contains 16 residues. CDR3 amino acids: CSARTSGGIGYNEQFF. The DNA of the CDR3 is TGCAGTGCTAGGACTAGCGGGGGGATAGGCTACAATGAGCAGTTCTTC.

This clonotype was seen a single time. The CDR3 coding sequence is TGTGCCAGCAGCGCTATGCTGGCAGAGACCCAGTACTTC. Translation: CASSAMLAETQYF. V usage is TRBV7-6 and J usage is TRBJ2-5; D remains ambiguous. Trimming left V 5 bases short and J 4 bases short, with 11 bases between. Per germline, CDR1 SGHVS and CDR2 FNYEAQ. The CDR3 has 13 residues.

This clonotype was found once. The chain joins TRBV2 to TRBJ1-2, with 7 bases identical to TRBD1. The CDR3 sequence is 13 residues long. The J segment lost 7 bases and the V segment lost 10 bases, leaving 12 bases of the junction unmatched. In germline, CDR1 is SNHLY, CDR2 FYNNEI. The CDR3 sequence: CATRTGTEVGYTF. CDR3 coding DNA: TGTGCCACACGAACCGGGACAGAGGTTGGCTACACCTTC.

V gene TRBV20-1 combines with J gene TRBJ2-3, with D unresolved. The length of the CDR3 is 11 residues. Per the germline V gene, CDR1 is DFQATT and CDR2 is SNEGSKA (reference sequence). V lost 4 bases and J lost 4, with 6 bases in between. The CDR3 DNA is TGCAGTGCTAAGGCGGCAGATACGCAGTATTTT. Translated: CSAKAADTQYF.

This clonotype was detected once. The V gene is TRBV6-5, the J gene TRBJ1-2; D is ambiguous. This CDR3 contains 16 residues. V was pared by 0 bases and J by 3 bases, with 14 bases between. Germline loops: CDR1 MNHEY, CDR2 SVGAGI. In nucleotides, the CDR3 is TGTGCCAGCAGTTACTCCCTTGACATTTTGGACTATGGCTACACCTTC. It codes for CASSYSLDILDYGYTF.

V is TRBV9 and J is TRBJ2-7; the match to TRBD1 covers 10 bases. The CDR3 has 14 amino acids. J was trimmed by 3 bases and V by 3 bases; bases with no gene match: 3. Germline V gene lookup returns CDR1 SGDLS and CDR2 YYNGEE. CDR3 bases: TGTGCCAGCAGCGAGGGACAGGGGATCTACGAGCAGTACTTC. It encodes CASSEGQGIYEQYF.

The chain combines TRBV9 with TRBJ2-5; D is uncertain. Germline V gives CDR1 SGDLS, CDR2 YYNGEE. V lost 0 bases to trimming and J lost 6 bases, with 12 bases between them. The length of the CDR3 is 14 residues. The CDR3 reads CASSVGGTQQTQYF. The CDR3 bases are TGTGCCAGCAGCGTAGGAGGCACCCAGCAGACCCAGTACTTC.

The J gene is TRBJ2-1, the V gene TRBV3-1, with 10 bases that match TRBD2. The CDR3 contains 17 residues. Losses at the gene ends were 0 bases for V and 8 bases for J; bases not matched to a gene: 10. Germline V gives CDR1 LGHDT, CDR2 YNNKEL (reference sequence). CDR3 sequence: CASSQETLAGEGDEQFF. The CDR3 DNA reads TGTGCCAGCAGCCAAGAAACCCTAGCGGGAGAGGGCGATGAGCAGTTCTTC.

The chain uses TRBV20-1 and TRBJ2-5, with 9 bases lining up with TRBD2. The CDR3 has 14 amino acids. The J segment lost 1 base and the V segment lost 3 bases, leaving 3 bases of the junction unmatched. The germline CDR1 and CDR2 sequences are DFQATT and SNEGSKA (reference sequence). The CDR3 is CSASSGGPQETQYF. CDR3 sequence (DNA): TGCAGTGCTAGCAGCGGGGGGCCCCAAGAGACCCAGTACTTC.

This chain joins TRBV11-2 and TRBJ2-3; 15 nucleotides align to TRBD2. CDR1 is SGHAT, CDR2 FQNNGV, per germline. This CDR3 has 14 amino acids. The V and J ends lost 5 bases and 11 bases, in that order; junction bases with no gene match: 5. The CDR3 sequence is CASSPGLAGGRQYF. The CDR3 nucleotides are TGTGCCAGCAGCCCGGGACTAGCGGGGGGTCGGCAGTATTTT.

This clonotype has more than one count but fewer than ten. V is TRBV29-1 and J is TRBJ2-1, with 8 bases fitting TRBD2. Trimming took 1 base from V and 7 from J; bases not matched to a gene: 12. Germline V CDR1 and CDR2: SQVTM, ANQGSEA. The length of the CDR3 is 16 residues. Here the CDR3 DNA reads TGCAGCGTTGAAGGATGGGGCGGGGGGAGGATAAATGAGCAGTTCTTC. It codes for CSVEGWGGGRINEQFF.

This clonotype has only a few counts. The rearrangement links TRBV4-2 to TRBJ2-1; D not certain. CDR1 and CDR2 from the germline V gene are LGHNA and YNFKEQ. There are 11 residues in the CDR3. V lost 3 bases and J lost 10, with 7 bases in between. CDR3 protein: CASSHPGEQFF. The CDR3 coding sequence is TGTGCCAGCAGCCACCCGGGCGAGCAGTTCTTC.

The sample holds a few counts of this clonotype. This chain joins TRBV5-5 and TRBJ2-6, with D unresolved. The CDR3 spans 16 residues. V lost 4 bases to trimming and J lost 3 bases, with 14 bases between them. Germline assignment: CDR1 SGHKS and CDR2 YYEKEE (reference sequence). The CDR3 bases are TGTGCCAGCAGCCCAATCCCCGAGGTTGGGGCCAACGTCCTGACTTTC. This translates into CASSPIPEVGANVLTF.

V and J are TRBV7-9 and TRBJ2-2; tentatively, D is TRBD1 or TRBD2 (5 bases each). V gave up 6 bases and J gave up 6 bases, with 8 bases separating them. Germline CDR1 SEHNR, CDR2 FQNEAQ (reference sequence). The CDR3 is made up of 12 amino acids. CDR3 protein: CASSRGPGELFF. CDR3 coding DNA: TGTGCCAGCAGTCGGGGCCCCGGGGAGCTGTTTTTT.

The chain recombines TRBV5-1 with TRBJ2-5, with 9 positions matching TRBD1. V was clipped by 2 bases and J by 0 bases; unmatched bases: 5. From germline, CDR1 is SGHRS and CDR2 YFSETQ. CDR3 size: 16 residues. The CDR3 DNA reads TGCGCCAGCAGCTTCGGGGACAGGGCTTACCAAGAGACCCAGTACTTC. The encoded protein is CASSFGDRAYQETQYF.

The chain carries TRBV28 and TRBJ1-2; no firm D call. V was clipped by 1 base and J by 4 bases, with 10 bases between them. Germline-derived CDR1 and CDR2 are MDHEN and SYDVKM. The CDR3 totals 14 residues. CDR3 sequence (DNA): TGTGCCAGCAGTTTATCGGTACAGCCCTATGGCTACACCTTC. It encodes CASSLSVQPYGYTF.

This sequence joins TRBV6-2 or TRBV6-3 and TRBJ2-7; 7 nucleotides match TRBD1. The tail of the sequence fits TRBJ2-5 better, so the J call may be wrong. Germline V gene lookup returns CDR1 MNHEY and CDR2 SVGEGT. CDR3 length equals 15 residues. The CDR3 nucleotides read TGTGCCAGCAGTTACGAGGGGGCCGGACGGGAGACCCAGTACTTC. Its protein product is CASSYEGAGRETQYF.

This clonotype was counted a few times. V usage is TRBV5-1 and J usage is TRBJ2-5; TRBD2 aligns across 9 bases. The CDR3 has 18 amino acids. V trimming: 3 bases; J trimming: 5 bases; junction bases outside the gene matches: 17. CDR1 is SGHRS and CDR2 is YFSETQ in the germline V gene. The CDR3 region has the DNA TGCGCCAGCAGCTCGGGGAGTTTTAGCGGGGGCCCCCGTGAGACCCAGTACTTC. Its protein product is CASSSGSFSGGPRETQYF.

This clonotype appeared a few times. The chain has TRBV3-1 and TRBJ2-5; D may be TRBD2 (5 bases). The CDR3 has 15 amino acids. Looked up from germline, CDR1 is LGHDT and CDR2 is YNNKEL (reference sequence). V was pared by 1 base and J by 3 bases, with 12 bases between. The CDR3: CASSQAGNWKETQYF. CDR3 bases: TGTGCCAGCAGCCAAGCGGGGAACTGGAAAGAGACCCAGTACTTC.

The chain couples TRBV30 to TRBJ2-4; possible D gene TRBD2, 6 bases. The CDR3 spans 14 residues. The V end lost 0 bases, the J end lost 13 bases, and 19 bases lay between the germline ends. Per the germline V gene, CDR1 is GTSNPN and CDR2 is SVGIG (reference sequence). CDR3 DNA sequence: TGTGCCTGGAGTGTAGTCCACCCCGGGGGAGAGCAGTACTTC. Translated, it gives CAWSVVHPGGEQYF.

This clonotype was seen only once. The chain recombines TRBV20-1 with TRBJ1-1; D unclear. The ends were cut back, 6 bases at V and 0 bases at J, with 14 bases in the middle. This CDR3 spans 14 amino acids. Looked up from germline, CDR1 is DFQATT and CDR2 is SNEGSKA (reference sequence). CDR3 nucleotide sequence: TGCAGTGCCAAGAGGGATTGGATGAACACTGAAGCTTTCTTT. This gives the protein CSAKRDWMNTEAFF.

This clonotype was counted between two and nine times. The chain recombines TRBV27 with TRBJ2-3, with a possible D match to TRBD1 (7 bases). V was trimmed by 3 bases and J by 4 bases, leaving 14 bases between them. The CDR3 is 15 amino acids. Germline V gene data show CDR1 as MNHEY and CDR2 as SMNVEV (reference sequence). The CDR3 loop is CASSLGLRGADTQYF. The CDR3 DNA follows: TGTGCCAGCAGTTTGGGCCTCAGGGGGGCAGATACGCAGTATTTT.

The V call is TRBV7-2, the J call TRBJ1-2; 7 bases fit TRBD1. The CDR3 totals 12 residues. Germline assignment: CDR1 SGHTA and CDR2 FQGNSA. With 8 bases clipped from V and 6 bases from J, the junction kept 6 bases outside the gene matches. CDR3 loop: CASAGTANGYTF. CDR3 nucleotides: TGTGCCAGCGCCGGGACAGCGAATGGCTACACCTTC. Variable domain in full (rest from reference TRBV7-2 and TRBJ1-2): GAGVSQSPSNKVTEKGKDVELRCDPISGHTALYWYRQSLGQGLEFLIYFQGNSAPDKSGLPSDRFSAERTGGSVSTLTIQRTQQEDSAVYLCASAGTANGYTFGSGTRLTVV.

V and J are TRBV14 and TRBJ2-1; 9 nucleotides align to TRBD1. This CDR3 is 15 amino acids long. Germline-derived CDR1 and CDR2 are SGHDN and FVKESK. The junction had 6 bases not matched to a gene; V was cut back by 4 bases and J by 5 bases. CDR3 nucleotide sequence: TGTGCCAGCAGCCCGTCCCGGGACAGGGACAATGAGCAGTTCTTC. It codes for CASSPSRDRDNEQFF.

The J gene is TRBJ2-1, the V gene TRBV20-1; D is ambiguous. The CDR3 contains 13 residues. CDR1 DFQATT and CDR2 SNEGSKA come from the germline V gene (reference sequence). Deletions cut 3 bases from V and 4 bases from J, with 10 bases between. This chain's CDR3 is CSASGDLYNEQFF. CDR3 bases: TGCAGTGCTAGCGGAGACCTATACAATGAGCAGTTCTTC.

A word on this clonotype: Its ends do not fully match the called genes, so a read error is possible. V is TRBV15 and J is TRBJ2-7, with a tentative D call TRBD2 (6 bases). The tail of the sequence fits TRBJ2-5 better, so the J call may be wrong. Germline V gene data show CDR1 as LNHNV and CDR2 as YYDKDF (reference sequence). This CDR3 region has 12 residues. DNA of the CDR3: TGTACCACCAGCAGAGGAGGGGAGACCCAGTACTTC. The encoded protein is CTTSRGGETQYF.

The chain combines TRBV7-2 with TRBJ1-2; D is unclear. Per germline, CDR1 SGHTA and CDR2 FQGNSA. The CDR3 totals 12 residues. The ends were cut back, 4 bases at V and 8 bases at J, with 11 bases in the middle. Here the CDR3 DNA reads TGTGCCAGCAGCTCCTCGAAAGGGGGCTACACCTTC. Its translation is CASSSSKGGYTF.

This clonotype was seen more than once but under ten times. The V gene is TRBV6-6, the J gene TRBJ2-5; 11 nucleotides agree with TRBD2. V was clipped by 6 bases and J by 2 bases; unmatched bases: 11. The CDR3 contains 17 residues. CDR1 and CDR2 from the germline V gene are MNHNY and SVGAGI (reference sequence). The CDR3 here is CASSEGLADHLQETQYF. Written as DNA, the CDR3 is TGTGCCAGCAGCGAGGGACTAGCGGATCACTTGCAAGAGACCCAGTACTTC.